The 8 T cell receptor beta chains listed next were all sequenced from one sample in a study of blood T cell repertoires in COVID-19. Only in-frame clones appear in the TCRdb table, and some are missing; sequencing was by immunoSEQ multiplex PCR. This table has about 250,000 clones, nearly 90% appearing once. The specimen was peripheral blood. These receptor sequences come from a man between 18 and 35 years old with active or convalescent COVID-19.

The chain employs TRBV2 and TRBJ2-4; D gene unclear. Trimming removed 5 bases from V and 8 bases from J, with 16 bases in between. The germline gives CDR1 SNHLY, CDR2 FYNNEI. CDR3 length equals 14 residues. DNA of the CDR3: TGTGCCAGCAGTACCGAGACTGCTCAAGACATTCAGTACTTC. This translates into CASSTETAQDIQYF. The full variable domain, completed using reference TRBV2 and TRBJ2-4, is EPEVTQTPSHQVTQMGQEVILRCVPISNHLYFYWYRQILGQKVEFLVSFYNNEISEKSEIFDDQFSVERPDGSNFTLKIRSTKLEDSAMYFCASSTETAQDIQYFGAGTRLSVL.

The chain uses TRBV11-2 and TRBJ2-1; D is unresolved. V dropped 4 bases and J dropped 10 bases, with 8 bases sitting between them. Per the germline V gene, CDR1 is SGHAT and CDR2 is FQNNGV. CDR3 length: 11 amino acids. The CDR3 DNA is TGTGCCAGCAGCTCTAAGTGGGAGCAGTTCTTC. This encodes CASSSKWEQFF. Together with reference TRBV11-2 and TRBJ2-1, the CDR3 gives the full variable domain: EAGVAQSPRYKIIEKRQSVAFWCNPISGHATLYWYQQILGQGPKLLIQFQNNGVVDDSQLPKDRFSAERLKGVDSTLKIQPAKLEDSAVYLCASSSKWEQFFGPGTRLTVL.

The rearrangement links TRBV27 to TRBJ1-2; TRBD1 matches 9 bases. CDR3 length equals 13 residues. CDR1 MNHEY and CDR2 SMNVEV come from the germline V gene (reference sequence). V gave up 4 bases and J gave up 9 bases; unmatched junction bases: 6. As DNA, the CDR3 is TGTGCCAGCAGTTCACGACAGGGGGTTAGCTACACCTTC. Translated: CASSSRQGVSYTF.

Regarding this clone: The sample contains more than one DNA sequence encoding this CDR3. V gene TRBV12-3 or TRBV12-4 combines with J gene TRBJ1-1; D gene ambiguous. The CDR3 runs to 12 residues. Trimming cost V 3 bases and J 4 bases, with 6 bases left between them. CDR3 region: CASSFGGTEAFF. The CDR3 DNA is TGTGCCAGCAGTTTCGGCGGCACTGAAGCTTTCTTT.

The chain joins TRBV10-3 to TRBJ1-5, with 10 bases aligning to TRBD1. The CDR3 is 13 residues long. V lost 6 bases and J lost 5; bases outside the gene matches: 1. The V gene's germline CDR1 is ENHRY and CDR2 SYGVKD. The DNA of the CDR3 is TGTGCCATCAGAGGGACAGGGGATCAGCCCCAGCATTTT. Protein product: CAIRGTGDQPQHF.

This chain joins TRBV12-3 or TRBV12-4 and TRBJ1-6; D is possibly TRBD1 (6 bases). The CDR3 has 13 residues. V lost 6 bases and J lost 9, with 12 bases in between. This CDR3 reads CASRVQGTSPLHF. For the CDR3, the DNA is TGTGCCAGCAGAGTACAGGGAACTTCACCCCTCCACTTT.

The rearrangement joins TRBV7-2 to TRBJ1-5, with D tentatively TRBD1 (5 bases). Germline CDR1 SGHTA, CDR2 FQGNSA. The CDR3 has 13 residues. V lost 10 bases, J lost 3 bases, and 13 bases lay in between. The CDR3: CATGTYPNQPQHF. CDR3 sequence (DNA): TGTGCCACCGGGACTTACCCCAATCAGCCCCAGCATTTT.

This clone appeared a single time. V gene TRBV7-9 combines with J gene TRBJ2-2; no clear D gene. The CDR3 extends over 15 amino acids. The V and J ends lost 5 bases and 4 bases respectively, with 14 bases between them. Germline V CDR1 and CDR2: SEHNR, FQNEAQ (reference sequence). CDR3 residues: CASSPPLSGTGELFF. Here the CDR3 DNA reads TGTGCCAGCAGCCCCCCCTTGAGTGGCACCGGGGAGCTGTTTTTT.